This T cell receptor (beta chain) was recovered during a study of cytomegalovirus exposure and HLA in healthy donors. Broader study findings: No immune exposure information besides CMV serostatus was available.

In this sample, this clone turned up a few times. No antigen is known for it. Germline V gene sequence: CDR1 SEHNR, CDR2 FQNEAQ (reference sequence). The CDR3 spans 16 residues. Germline trimming cut 2 bases from V and 3 bases from J; bases unmatched to any gene: 9. PCR employed 60 Vbeta and 13 Jbeta primers. TCRdb keeps only in-frame clones here, not all; method: immunoSEQ multiplex PCR. Of 160,000 or so clones in the sample, approximately 80% were seen once. Sequencing was carried out using PBMCs. This chain connects TRBV7-9 to TRBJ1-1; 7 positions match TRBD1. This receptor was identified in a man aged 18 to 30 in good health and CMV-seropositive. The CDR3 loop is CASSLTTGYYDTEAFF. The CDR3 region has the DNA TGTGCCAGCAGCTTAACGACAGGGTATTATGACACTGAAGCTTTCTTT.